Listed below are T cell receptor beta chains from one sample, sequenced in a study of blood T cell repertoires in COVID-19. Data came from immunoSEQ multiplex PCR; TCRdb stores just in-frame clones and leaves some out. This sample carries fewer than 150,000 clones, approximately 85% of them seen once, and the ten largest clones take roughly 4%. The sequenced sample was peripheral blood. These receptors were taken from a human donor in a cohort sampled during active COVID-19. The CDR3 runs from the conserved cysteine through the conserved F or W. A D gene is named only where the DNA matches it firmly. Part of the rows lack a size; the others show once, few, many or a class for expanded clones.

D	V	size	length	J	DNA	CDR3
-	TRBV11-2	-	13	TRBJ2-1	TGTGCCAGCCGAAAATCGCTTCCCCTAAGGCAGTTCTTC	CASRKSLPLRQFF
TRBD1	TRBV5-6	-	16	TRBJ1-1	TGTGCCAGCAGCCCTCTCAGGGGGGCCGTGAACACTGAAGCTTTCTTT	CASSPLRGAVNTEAFF
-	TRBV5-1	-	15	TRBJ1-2	TGCGCCAGCAGCTTGGAACAGGGAAACCCTTATGGCTACACCTTC	CASSLEQGNPYGYTF
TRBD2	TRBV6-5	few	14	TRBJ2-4	TGTGCCAGCAGGGATAGCGGGGGGAAAAACATTCAGTACTTC	CASRDSGGKNIQYF
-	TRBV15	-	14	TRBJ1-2	TGTGCCACCAGCAGACACATGGGGCAGGGTGGCTACACCTTC	CATSRHMGQGGYTF
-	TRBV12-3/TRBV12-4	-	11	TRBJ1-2	TGTGCCAGCTGGGGCCACCCAAACTACACCTTC	CASWGHPNYTF
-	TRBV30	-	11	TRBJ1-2	TGTGCCTGGAGTGTAGAGGGTGGCTACACCTTC	CAWSVEGGYTF
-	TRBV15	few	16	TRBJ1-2	TGTGCCACCAGCAGAGGAACCGGGACACTCGCTAGCGGCTACACCTTC	CATSRGTGTLASGYTF
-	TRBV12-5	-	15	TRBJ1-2	TGTGCTAGTGGTTATGGTACAGGGTCGGGCTATGGCTACACCTTC	CASGYGTGSGYGYTF
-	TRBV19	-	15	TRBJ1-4	TGTGCCACAAAACAGGAGCCGGGCGGGGATGAAAAACTGTTTTTT	CATKQEPGGDEKLFF
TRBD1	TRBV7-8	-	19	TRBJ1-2	TGTGCCAGCAGCTTATCCACCGGGACAGGGAAGGAAGGACACTATGGCTACACCTTC	CASSLSTGTGKEGHYGYTF
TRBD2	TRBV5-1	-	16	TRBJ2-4	TGCGCCAGCAGCTTATTTAGCGGGAGGTCCAAAAACATTCAGTACTTC	CASSLFSGRSKNIQYF
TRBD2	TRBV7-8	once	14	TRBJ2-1	TGTGCCAGCAGCTTAAGCGGGAGGGAAGGGGAGCAGTTCTTC	CASSLSGREGEQFF
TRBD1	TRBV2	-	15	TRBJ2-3	TGTGCCAGCAGTGGAGGGGGCCCTAGCACAGATACGCAGTATTTT	CASSGGGPSTDTQYF
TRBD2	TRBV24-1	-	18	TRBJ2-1	TGTGCCACCAGTGATGGGGGACTAGCGGGAGATATCTACAATGAGCAGTTCTTC	CATSDGGLAGDIYNEQFF
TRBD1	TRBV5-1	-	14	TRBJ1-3	TGCGCCAGCAGCTGGGACAGCTCTGGAAACACCATATATTTT	CASSWDSSGNTIYF
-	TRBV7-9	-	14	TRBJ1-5	TGTGCCAGCAGCTTAGGGGGGGGAGTAGAGCCCCAGCATTTT	CASSLGGGVEPQHF
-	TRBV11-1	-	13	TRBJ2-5	TGTGCCAGCAGCTCTAACCTTCAAGAGACCCAGTACTTC	CASSSNLQETQYF
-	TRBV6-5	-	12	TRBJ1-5	TGTGCCAGCAGTACCGGAGTGGAGCCCCAGCATTTT	CASSTGVEPQHF
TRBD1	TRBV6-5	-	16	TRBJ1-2	TGTGCCAGCAGTTACCGCGGACAGGGGGTACACTATGGCTACACCTTC	CASSYRGQGVHYGYTF
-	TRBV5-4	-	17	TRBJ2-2	TGTGCCAGCAGCTCGGGACTTTCCATCTTGAACACCGGGGAGCTGTTTTTT	CASSSGLSILNTGELFF
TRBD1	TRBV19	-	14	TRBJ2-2	TGTGCCAGTGCGGGACAGGGATGGACCGGGGAGCTGTTTTTT	CASAGQGWTGELFF
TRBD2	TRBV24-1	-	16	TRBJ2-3	TGTGCCACCAGTGATTATGTAGCGGGGGCAACAGATACGCAGTATTTT	CATSDYVAGATDTQYF
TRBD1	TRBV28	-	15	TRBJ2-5	TGTGCCAGCAGTTCACGGGACAGGGGCCAAGAGACCCAGTACTTC	CASSSRDRGQETQYF
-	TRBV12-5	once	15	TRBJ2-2	TGTGCTAGTGCCCCGCGGGGATTGAACACCGGGGAGCTGTTTTTT	CASAPRGLNTGELFF
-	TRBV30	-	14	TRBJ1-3	TGTGCCTGGAGTGTCAGGACTCAAGCCAACACCATATATTTT	CAWSVRTQANTIYF
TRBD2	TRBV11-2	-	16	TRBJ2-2	TGTGCCAGCGGCTTGTCCGGGAGGCAGAACACCGGGGAGCTGTTTTTT	CASGLSGRQNTGELFF
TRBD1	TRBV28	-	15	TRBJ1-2	TGTGCCAGCAGTCCCTCGGGACAGGGGTTCTATGGCTACACCTTC	CASSPSGQGFYGYTF
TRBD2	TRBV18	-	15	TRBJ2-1	TGTGCCAGCTCCCCAGCGGGAGGGTTTTACAATGAGCAGTTCTTC	CASSPAGGFYNEQFF